A single sample is the source of the 20 T cell receptor beta chains below, sequenced in a study of OX40 agonist ivuxolimab in advanced cancers. The protocol was immunoSEQ multiplex PCR, while the TCRdb copy is restricted to in-frame clones and leaves out a portion. The profile shows fewer than 35,000 clones, roughly 87% of them singletons. This specimen was CD4+ or CD8+ T cells sorted from blood, taken in a trial of the OX40 agonist ivuxolimab. The receptor set was obtained from an adult with an advanced solid tumor such as melanoma, head and neck, liver or kidney cancer.

This chain links TRBV5-4 with TRBJ1-3; 11 nucleotides match TRBD1. CDR1 and CDR2 from the germline V gene are SGHNT and YYREEE (reference sequence). This CDR3 is 14 amino acids long. V trimming: 3 bases; J trimming: 6 bases; junction bases outside the gene matches: 2. The CDR3: CASSSGQGVNTIYF. CDR3 DNA: TGTGCCAGCAGCTCGGGACAGGGGGTAAACACCATATATTTT.

The chain combines TRBV5-1 with TRBJ1-1; the D gene is possibly TRBD1 (6 bases). Per the germline V gene, CDR1 is SGHRS and CDR2 is YFSETQ. The CDR3 is made up of 16 amino acids. V shed 4 bases and J shed 5 bases, with 21 bases lying between them. The CDR3 region is CASSPLQGQGLTEAFF. The CDR3 bases are TGCGCCAGCAGCCCCCTTCAGGGGCAGGGATTAACTGAAGCTTTCTTT.

The rearrangement links TRBV5-1 to TRBJ2-1, with D uncertain. The CDR3 covers 15 residues. Deletions cut 0 bases from V and 8 bases from J, with 15 bases between. Looked up from germline, CDR1 is SGHRS and CDR2 is YFSETQ. The CDR3 coding sequence is TGCGCCAGCAGCTTGGCAGCGACCACGGTTGATGAGCAGTTCTTC. This codes for CASSLAATTVDEQFF.

V gene TRBV5-1 combines with J gene TRBJ2-2; 12 nucleotides agree with TRBD2. The CDR3 runs to 17 residues. V gave up 1 base and J gave up 3 bases; unmatched junction bases: 4. Germline CDR1 reads SGHRS; CDR2 reads YFSETQ. The CDR3 loop is CASSLRTSGIDTGELFF. CDR3 DNA sequence: TGCGCCAGCAGCTTGAGGACTAGCGGGATTGACACCGGGGAGCTGTTTTTT.

The V and J genes are TRBV6-5 and TRBJ2-3; D uncertain. Trimming stripped 8 bases from V and 0 bases from J, with 15 bases between. CDR3 size: 15 residues. The germline V gene encodes CDR1 MNHEY and CDR2 SVGAGI. The CDR3 reads CASGKSRLSTDTQYF. CDR3 in DNA: TGTGCCAGCGGCAAGAGCCGCCTAAGCACAGATACGCAGTATTTT.

The chain recombines TRBV5-1 with TRBJ2-7; the match to TRBD1 covers 9 bases. V was pared by 3 bases and J by 0 bases, with 13 bases of the junction left unmatched. This CDR3 has 18 residues. Germline lookup yields CDR1 SGHRS and CDR2 YFSETQ. The CDR3 reads CASSSPGQGSGSSYEQYF. Written as DNA, the CDR3 is TGCGCCAGCAGCTCACCGGGACAGGGAAGTGGGAGCTCCTACGAGCAGTACTTC.

The J gene is TRBJ2-2, the V gene TRBV5-1; no reliable D call. This CDR3 comprises 14 residues. CDR1 SGHRS and CDR2 YFSETQ come from the germline V gene. Trimming cost V 4 bases and J 2 bases, with 9 bases left between them. The CDR3 protein is CASSPILNTGELFF. The CDR3 bases are TGCGCCAGCAGCCCTATCCTTAACACCGGGGAGCTGTTTTTT. Complete variable domain (other parts from reference TRBV5-1 and TRBJ2-2): KAGVTQTPRYLIKTRGQQVTLSCSPISGHRSVSWYQQTPGQGLQFLFEYFSETQRNKGNFPGRFSGRQFSNSRSEMNVSTLELGDSALYLCASSPILNTGELFFGEGSRLTVL.

In its sample, this clone was seen once. CDR3 nucleotide sequence: TGCGCCAGCAGCCCCCAGTCGGAGCTGAACACTGAAGCTTTCTTT. Amino acids: CASSPQSELNTEAFF. The chain couples TRBV5-1 to TRBJ1-1, with no clear D. V gave up 4 bases and J gave up 0 bases, with 13 bases separating them. CDR3 length equals 15 residues. Germline V gene lookup returns CDR1 SGHRS and CDR2 YFSETQ. The variable domain in full, with the rest retrieved from reference TRBV5-1 and TRBJ1-1, is KAGVTQTPRYLIKTRGQQVTLSCSPISGHRSVSWYQQTPGQGLQFLFEYFSETQRNKGNFPGRFSGRQFSNSRSEMNVSTLELGDSALYLCASSPQSELNTEAFFGQGTRLTVV.

This clone was detected only once. This sequence joins TRBV7-6 and TRBJ1-5; D gene uncertain. V lost 1 base to trimming and J lost 0 bases, with 10 bases between them. The CDR3 runs to 16 residues. The V gene's germline CDR1 is SGHVS and CDR2 FNYEAQ. The CDR3 protein is CASSLGDLDSNQPQHF. CDR3 in DNA: TGTGCCAGCAGCTTAGGTGACTTGGATAGCAATCAGCCCCAGCATTTT. Complete variable domain (other parts from reference TRBV7-6 and TRBJ1-5): GAGVSQSPRYKVTKRGQDVALRCDPISGHVSLYWYRQALGQGPEFLTYFNYEAQQDKSGLPNDRFSAERPEGSISTLTIQRTEQRDSAMYRCASSLGDLDSNQPQHFGDGTRLSIL.

Only one count was recorded for this clone. The chain uses TRBV19 and TRBJ2-1; 8 nucleotides align to TRBD1. The CDR3 consists of 15 residues. Unmatched junction bases numbered 5, after V lost 7 bases and J lost 0 bases. From germline, CDR1 is LNHDA and CDR2 SQIVND (reference sequence). For the CDR3, the DNA is TGTGCCAGTAATCGGGACAGGAGCTCCTACAATGAGCAGTTCTTC. As protein: CASNRDRSSYNEQFF.

This rearrangement joins TRBV9 to TRBJ1-2; possible D gene TRBD1, 5 bases. V was pared by 4 bases and J by 8 bases, with 18 bases between. Per germline, CDR1 SGDLS and CDR2 YYNGEE. The CDR3 is 14 amino acids. CDR3 coding DNA: TGTGCCAGCAGCCCGCTAGGGGAGTCGGAAGGCTACACCTTC. This encodes CASSPLGESEGYTF.

The CDR3 coding sequence is TGTGCCAGCAGCCAGACTAGCGGGACAGAGACCCAGTACTTC. Amino acid sequence: CASSQTSGTETQYF. The chain uses TRBV7-7 and TRBJ2-5, with TRBD2 identical over 11 bases. Germline values: CDR1 SSHAT, CDR2 FNYEAQ (reference sequence). This CDR3 has 14 amino acids. V was pared by 5 bases and J by 4 bases, with 3 bases of the junction left unmatched.

The chain uses TRBV5-6 and TRBJ2-2; either TRBD1 or TRBD2 may supply D (5 bases each). Germline V gene sequence: CDR1 SGHDT, CDR2 YYEEEE. Trimming removed 4 bases at V and 2 bases at J, with 15 bases between. This CDR3 spans 16 amino acids. The CDR3 loop reads CASSPPGTLNTGELFF. The CDR3 bases are TGTGCCAGCAGCCCCCCCGGGACCCTTAACACCGGGGAGCTGTTTTTT.

The chain couples TRBV5-1 to TRBJ2-1; 12 positions match TRBD2. J lost 7 bases, V lost 3 bases, and 5 bases had no gene match. Germline V gene sequence: CDR1 SGHRS, CDR2 YFSETQ. The CDR3 runs 15 residues. The CDR3 coding sequence is TGCGCCAGCAGCTCAGGACTAGCGGGAATTAATGAGCAGTTCTTC. As protein: CASSSGLAGINEQFF.

The chain combines TRBV7-3 with TRBJ2-3; D is uncertain. Trimming left V 1 base short and J 2 bases short, with 7 bases between. Germline CDR1 and CDR2: SGHTA and FQGTGA. This CDR3 region has 14 residues. CDR3 sequence (DNA): TGTGCCAGCAGCTTAAACACATACACAGATACGCAGTATTTT. It translates to CASSLNTYTDTQYF.

V usage is TRBV29-1 and J usage is TRBJ2-3; D call uncertain. The length of the CDR3 is 11 residues. V gave up 4 bases and J gave up 5 bases, with 7 bases separating them. CDR1 is SQVTM and CDR2 is ANQGSEA in the germline V gene. The CDR3 is CSVGNKDTQYF. DNA for the CDR3: TGCAGCGTTGGGAACAAAGATACGCAGTATTTT.

This clone was picked up one time. The genes are TRBV30 and TRBJ2-7; D may be TRBD1 (6 bases). Trimming cost V 0 bases and J 9 bases, with 12 bases left between them. Looked up from germline, CDR1 is GTSNPN and CDR2 is SVGIG (reference sequence). The CDR3 runs 12 residues. This CDR3 reads CAWSVLLDRQYF. CDR3 nucleotides: TGTGCCTGGAGTGTACTATTGGACAGGCAGTACTTC.

The V gene is TRBV9, the J gene TRBJ1-4; weak D call: TRBD1 (6 bases). The CDR3 sequence is 15 residues long. CDR1 is SGDLS and CDR2 is YYNGEE in the germline V gene. V was shortened by 5 bases and J by 5 bases, with 16 bases between the two germline ends. This chain's CDR3 is CASRIQGAGNEKLFF. CDR3 nucleotides: TGTGCCAGCAGAATACAGGGAGCGGGAAATGAAAAACTGTTTTTT.

The gene calls are TRBV27 and TRBJ2-7; TRBD2 might be the D (5 bases). V was clipped by 8 bases and J by 3 bases, with 14 bases between them. This CDR3 comprises 13 residues. CDR1 MNHEY and CDR2 SMNVEV come from the germline V gene (reference sequence). The chain's CDR3 is CASSRAGHYEQYF. As DNA, the CDR3 is TGTGCCAGCTCACGGGCGGGCCACTACGAGCAGTACTTC.

V gene TRBV19 combines with J gene TRBJ1-4; D call uncertain. The germline V and J ends were trimmed by 3 bases and 7 bases, with 12 bases remaining between them. The germline CDR1 and CDR2 sequences are LNHDA and SQIVND (reference sequence). This CDR3 is 14 amino acids long. The CDR3 nucleotides are TGTGCCAGTAGTATTCGACGGTCGGGTGAAAAACTGTTTTTT. It encodes CASSIRRSGEKLFF.